This TCR beta chain emerged from a study of blood T cell repertoires in COVID-19. Recruitment covered under 25 US areas and drew participants whose ages spanned about 18 to 95 years. In the original processing: Amplification with reference gene primers provided the estimates of nucleated cell counts. Repertoires were generated with immunoSEQ multiplex PCR, while TCRdb's copy carries only in-frame clones and drops some. V, J and clone size derive from that table, while D and trimming were established from the DNA sequence. The repertoire holds fewer than 350,000 clones, around nine tenths seen once, with roughly 5.2% in the top ten. Germline V gene data show CDR1 as SGHNT and CDR2 as YYREEE (reference sequence). The length of the CDR3 is 12 residues. The germline V and J ends were trimmed by 10 bases and 3 bases, with 14 bases remaining between them.

The rearrangement uses TRBV5-4 and TRBJ2-7; D possibly corresponds to TRBD2 (6 bases). The specimen sequenced was PBMCs or T cells enriched from blood (not recorded which). The source of this sequence is a man aged 55 to 70 who had recovered from COVID-19. CDR3 sequence reads: CAAGNDYYEQYF. The CDR3 DNA reads TGTGCCGCGGGGAATGACTACTACGAGCAGTACTTC.